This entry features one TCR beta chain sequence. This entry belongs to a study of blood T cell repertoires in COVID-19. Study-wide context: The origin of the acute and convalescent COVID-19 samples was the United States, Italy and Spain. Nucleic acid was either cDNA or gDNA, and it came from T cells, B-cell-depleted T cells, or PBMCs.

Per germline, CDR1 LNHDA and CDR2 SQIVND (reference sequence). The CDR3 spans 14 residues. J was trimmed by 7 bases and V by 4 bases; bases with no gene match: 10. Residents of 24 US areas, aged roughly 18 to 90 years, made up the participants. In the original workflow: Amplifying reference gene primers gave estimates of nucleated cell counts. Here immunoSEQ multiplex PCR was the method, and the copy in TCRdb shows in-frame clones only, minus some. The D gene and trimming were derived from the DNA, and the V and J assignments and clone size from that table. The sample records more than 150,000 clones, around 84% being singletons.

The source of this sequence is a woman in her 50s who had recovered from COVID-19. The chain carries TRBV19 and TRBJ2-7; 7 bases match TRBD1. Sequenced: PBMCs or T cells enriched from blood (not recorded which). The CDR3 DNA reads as TGTGCCAGTAGTAGAGGGGGCAGCCCTCGGGAGCAGTACTTC. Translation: CASSRGGSPREQYF.